This TCR beta chain emerged from a study of shared clonotypes between healthy human individuals. At the level of the study: For every donor, three CD4 naive, three CD4 memory, two CD8 naive and one CD8 memory plates were used.

Germline lookup yields CDR1 SGHVS and CDR2 FQNEAQ. The CDR3 extends over 14 amino acids. V lost 6 bases, J lost 4 bases, and 13 bases lay in between. Remarks on this clone: What it binds is unknown.

Sequencing was performed with immunoSEQ multiplex PCR; in TCRdb, only in-frame clones are kept and a portion is missing. This sample has around 940,000 clones, with over 60% found just once. Findings of the study overall: Sequencing depth was predicted to influence how clonotypes are shared among donors.

The chain carries TRBV7-8 and TRBJ1-5; D is unclear. The TCR comes from a man between 18 and 29 years old in good health. The sample comprised memory CD4+ T cells sorted from blood. Subset here: CD45RA-negative fraction. The CDR3 bases are TGTGCCAGCAGACCGGACCGAGCAAATCAGCCCCAGCATTTT. Encoded protein: CASRPDRANQPQHF.